This TCR beta chain was recovered during a study of T cells after yellow fever vaccination. The CDR3 covers 15 residues. V lost 6 bases and J lost 1; bases outside the gene matches: 6. Germline CDR1 SQVTM, CDR2 ANQGSEA. A process of 5'RACE template switching, which added a universal primer site and UMIs, was used to make TCR cDNA. TCRdb ran MiXCR on the 5' RACE reads and lists one entry per CDR3 protein. The sample lists 300,000 or so distinct CDR3 sequences, 7% to 10% occurring once. J is TRBJ2-6 and V is TRBV29-1; TRBD1 agrees at 7 bases. The receptor comes from a man aged 18 to 29 who received the YFV17D yellow fever vaccine. This material consisted of PBMCs, taken around 45 days after the first yellow fever vaccination. In DNA form, the CDR3 reads TGCAGCGTCGCACAGGGGCCATCTGGGGCCAACGTCCTGACTTTC. Translation: CSVAQGPSGANVLTF.